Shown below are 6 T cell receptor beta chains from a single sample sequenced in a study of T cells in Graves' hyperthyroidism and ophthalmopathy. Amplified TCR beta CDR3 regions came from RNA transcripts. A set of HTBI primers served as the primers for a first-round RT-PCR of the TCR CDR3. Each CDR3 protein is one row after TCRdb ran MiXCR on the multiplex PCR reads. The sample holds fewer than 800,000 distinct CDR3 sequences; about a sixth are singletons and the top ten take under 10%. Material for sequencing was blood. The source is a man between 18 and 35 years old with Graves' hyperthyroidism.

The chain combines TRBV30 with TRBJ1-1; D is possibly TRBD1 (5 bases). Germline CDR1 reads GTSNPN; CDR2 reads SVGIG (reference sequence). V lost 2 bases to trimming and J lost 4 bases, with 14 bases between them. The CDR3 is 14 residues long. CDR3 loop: CAWSFQGLGTEAFF. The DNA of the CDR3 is TGTGCCTGGAGTTTTCAGGGTTTGGGCACTGAAGCTTTCTTT.

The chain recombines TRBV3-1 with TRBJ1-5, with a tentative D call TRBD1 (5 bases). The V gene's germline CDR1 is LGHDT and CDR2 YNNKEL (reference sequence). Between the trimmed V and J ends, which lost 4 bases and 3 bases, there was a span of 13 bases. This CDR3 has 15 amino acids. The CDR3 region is CASSPSGWINQPQHF. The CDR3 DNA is TGTGCCAGCAGCCCTTCAGGGTGGATCAATCAGCCCCAGCATTTT.

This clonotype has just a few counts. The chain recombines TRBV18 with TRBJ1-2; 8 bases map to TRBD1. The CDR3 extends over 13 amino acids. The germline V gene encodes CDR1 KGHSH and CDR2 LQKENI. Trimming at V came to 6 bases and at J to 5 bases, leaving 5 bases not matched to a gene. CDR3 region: CASSGTGYYGYTF. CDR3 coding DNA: TGTGCCAGCTCTGGGACAGGTTATTATGGCTACACCTTC.

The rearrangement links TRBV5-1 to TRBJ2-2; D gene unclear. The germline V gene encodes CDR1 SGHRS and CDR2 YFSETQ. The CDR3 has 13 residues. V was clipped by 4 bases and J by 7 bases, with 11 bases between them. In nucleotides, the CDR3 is TGCGCCAGCAGCGCTCTCATAGGCGGGGAGCTGTTTTTT. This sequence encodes CASSALIGGELFF.

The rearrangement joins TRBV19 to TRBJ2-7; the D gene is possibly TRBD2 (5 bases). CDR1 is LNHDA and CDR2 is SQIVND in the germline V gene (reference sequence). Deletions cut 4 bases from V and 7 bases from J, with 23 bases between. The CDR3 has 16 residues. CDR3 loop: CASSTGWKSGGPEQYF. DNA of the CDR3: TGTGCCAGTAGTACGGGTTGGAAGAGCGGAGGACCGGAGCAGTACTTC.

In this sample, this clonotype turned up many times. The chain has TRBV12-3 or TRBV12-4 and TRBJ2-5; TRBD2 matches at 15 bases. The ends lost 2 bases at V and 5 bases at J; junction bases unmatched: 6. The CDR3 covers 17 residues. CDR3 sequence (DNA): TGTGCCAGCAGTTTAAGGGGACTAGCGGGAGGAATGGAGACCCAGTACTTC. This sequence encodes CASSLRGLAGGMETQYF.